This entry features one T cell receptor (beta chain) sequence. The antigen is undetermined. The sample is drawn from a study of blood T cells in healthy people across ages. Findings and limits, study-wide: Unknown donor CMV status possibly confounded expanded clonotype changes.

The second PCR ran roughly 6 to 12 cycles with a sample-barcoded 5' primer and J-beta primers. Each sample provided no less than 2.5 million CDR3-containing paired-end reads. One entry per CDR3 protein, called by TCRdb with MiXCR from the 5' RACE reads. The sample holds 980,000 or so distinct CDR3 sequences, roughly 50% seen once. Staff drew approximately 9.1 milliliters of peripheral blood from each donor. Sequencing was performed on blood. The source is a man aged 25 to 40 in good health.

The chain's CDR3 is CASSVISDTQYF. CDR3 nucleotides: TGTGCCAGCAGCGTAATTTCAGATACGCAGTATTTT. V gene TRBV9 combines with J gene TRBJ2-3; D remains ambiguous. V shed 1 base and J shed 4 bases, with 4 bases lying between them. Germline V gene lookup returns CDR1 SGDLS and CDR2 YYNGEE. There are 12 residues in the CDR3.